This T cell receptor beta chain emerged from a study of T cell repertoires in ileal Crohn's disease. The time point: proximal margin of the surgical specimen (macroscopically non-inflamed). The study, taken as a whole, reports: High-frequency clones were more common in sorted CD8 than CD4 cells.

This clone was detected only a few times. The antigen is unknown. Generated by immunoSEQ multiplex PCR, the TCRdb table keeps only in-frame clones and is missing some. The profile shows 7,000 or so clones, 74% of them singletons. V was pared by 3 bases and J by 3 bases, with 8 bases of the junction left unmatched. Germline values: CDR1 WNHNN, CDR2 SYGVQD (reference sequence). This CDR3 is 15 amino acids long. Sequences were obtained from ileal tissue. This sequence was found in an adult with Crohn's disease. The V gene is TRBV10-1, the J gene TRBJ2-7, with 7 bases lining up with TRBD2. The CDR3 sequence is CASSDRGSIIYEQYF. DNA for the CDR3: TGCGCCAGCAGTGACCGCGGGAGTATAATCTACGAGCAGTACTTC.